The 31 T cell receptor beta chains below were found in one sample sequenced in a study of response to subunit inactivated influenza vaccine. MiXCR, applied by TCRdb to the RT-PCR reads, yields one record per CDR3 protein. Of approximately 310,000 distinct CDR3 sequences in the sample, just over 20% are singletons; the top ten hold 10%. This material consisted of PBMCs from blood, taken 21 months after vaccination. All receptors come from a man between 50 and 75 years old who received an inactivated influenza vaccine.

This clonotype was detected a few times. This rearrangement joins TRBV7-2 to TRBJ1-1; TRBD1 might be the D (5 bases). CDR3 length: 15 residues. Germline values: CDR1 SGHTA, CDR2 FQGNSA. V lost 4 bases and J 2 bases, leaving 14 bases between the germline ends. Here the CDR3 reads CASSYFGHTNTEAFF. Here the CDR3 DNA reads TGTGCCAGCAGCTACTTCGGACACACTAACACTGAAGCTTTCTTT.

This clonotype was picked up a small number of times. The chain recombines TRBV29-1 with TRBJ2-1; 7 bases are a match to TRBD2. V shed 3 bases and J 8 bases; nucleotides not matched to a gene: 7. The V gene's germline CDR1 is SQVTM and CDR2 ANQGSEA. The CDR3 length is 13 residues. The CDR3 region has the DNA TGCAGCGTTGATTGGCGGGGGAGATATGAGCAGTTCTTC. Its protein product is CSVDWRGRYEQFF.

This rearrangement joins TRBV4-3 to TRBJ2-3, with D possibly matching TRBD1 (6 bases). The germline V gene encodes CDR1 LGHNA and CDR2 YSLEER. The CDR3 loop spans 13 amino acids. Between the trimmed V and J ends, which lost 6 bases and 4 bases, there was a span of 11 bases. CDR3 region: CASSPTGSDTQYF. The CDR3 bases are TGCGCCAGCAGTCCTACAGGGTCAGATACGCAGTATTTT.

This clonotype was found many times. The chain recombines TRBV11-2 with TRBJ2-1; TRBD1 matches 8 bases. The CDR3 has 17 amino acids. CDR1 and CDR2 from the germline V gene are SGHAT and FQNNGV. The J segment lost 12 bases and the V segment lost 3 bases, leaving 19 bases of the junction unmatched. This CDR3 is CASSFISRQGPLQGQFF. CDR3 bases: TGTGCCAGCAGCTTTATTTCCCGACAGGGGCCTTTGCAAGGGCAGTTCTTC. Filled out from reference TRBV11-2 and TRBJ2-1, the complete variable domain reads EAGVAQSPRYKIIEKRQSVAFWCNPISGHATLYWYQQILGQGPKLLIQFQNNGVVDDSQLPKDRFSAERLKGVDSTLKIQPAKLEDSAVYLCASSFISRQGPLQGQFFGPGTRLTVL.

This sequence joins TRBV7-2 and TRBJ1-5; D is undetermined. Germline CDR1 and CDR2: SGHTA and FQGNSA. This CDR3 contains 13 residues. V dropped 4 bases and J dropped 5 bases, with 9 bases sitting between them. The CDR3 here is CASSSMEDQPQHF. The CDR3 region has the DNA TGTGCCAGCAGCTCGATGGAGGATCAGCCCCAGCATTTT.

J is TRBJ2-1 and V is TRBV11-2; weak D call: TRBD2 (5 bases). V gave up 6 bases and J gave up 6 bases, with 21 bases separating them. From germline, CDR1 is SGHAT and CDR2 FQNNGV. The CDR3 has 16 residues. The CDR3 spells CASRPNLGSGPNEQFF. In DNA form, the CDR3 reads TGTGCCAGCAGGCCTAACCTAGGGAGTGGGCCCAATGAGCAGTTCTTC.

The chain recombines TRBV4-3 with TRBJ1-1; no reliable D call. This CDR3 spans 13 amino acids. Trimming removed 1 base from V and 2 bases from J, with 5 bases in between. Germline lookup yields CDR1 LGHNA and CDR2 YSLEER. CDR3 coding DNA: TGCGCCAGCAGCCAAGGTGATAACACTGAAGCTTTCTTT. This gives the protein CASSQGDNTEAFF.

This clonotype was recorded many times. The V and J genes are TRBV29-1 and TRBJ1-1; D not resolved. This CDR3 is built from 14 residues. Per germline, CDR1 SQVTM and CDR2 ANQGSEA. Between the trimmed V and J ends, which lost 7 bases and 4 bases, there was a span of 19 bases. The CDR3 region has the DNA TGCAGCGCGCGACCTATGGGGTATCTCACTGAAGCTTTCTTT. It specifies CSARPMGYLTEAFF. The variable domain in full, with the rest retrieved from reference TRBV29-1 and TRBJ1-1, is SAVISQKPSRDICQRGTSLTIQCQVDSQVTMMFWYRQQPGQSLTLIATANQGSEATYESGFVIDKFPISRPNLTFSTLTVSNMSPEDSSIYLCSARPMGYLTEAFFGQGTRLTVV.

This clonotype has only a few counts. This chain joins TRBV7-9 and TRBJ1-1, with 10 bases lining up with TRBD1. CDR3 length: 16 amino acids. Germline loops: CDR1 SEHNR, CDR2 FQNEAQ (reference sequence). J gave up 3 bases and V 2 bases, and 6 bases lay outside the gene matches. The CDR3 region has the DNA TGTGCCAGCAGCTTAAGCCCTGGACAGGGGGACACTGAAGCTTTCTTT. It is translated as CASSLSPGQGDTEAFF.

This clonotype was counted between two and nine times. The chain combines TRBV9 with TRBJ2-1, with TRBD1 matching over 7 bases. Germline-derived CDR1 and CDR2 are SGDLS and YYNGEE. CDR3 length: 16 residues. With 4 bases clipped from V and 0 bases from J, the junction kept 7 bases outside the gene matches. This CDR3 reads CASSPPTGASYNEQFF. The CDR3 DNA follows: TGTGCCAGCAGCCCGCCCACAGGGGCCTCCTACAATGAGCAGTTCTTC. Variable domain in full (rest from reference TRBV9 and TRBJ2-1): DSGVTQTPKHLITATGQRVTLRCSPRSGDLSVYWYQQSLDQGLQFLIQYYNGEERAKGNILERFSAQQFPDLHSELNLSSLELGDSALYFCASSPPTGASYNEQFFGPGTRLTVL.

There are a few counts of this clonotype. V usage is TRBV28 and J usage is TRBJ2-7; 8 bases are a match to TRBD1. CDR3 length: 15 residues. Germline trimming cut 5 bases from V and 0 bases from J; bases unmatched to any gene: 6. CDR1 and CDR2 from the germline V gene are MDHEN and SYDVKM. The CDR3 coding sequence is TGTGCCAGCAGTCTCCGGGACAGGATCTCCTACGAGCAGTACTTC. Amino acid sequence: CASSLRDRISYEQYF. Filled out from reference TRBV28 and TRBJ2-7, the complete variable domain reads DVKVTQSSRYLVKRTGEKVFLECVQDMDHENMFWYRQDPGLGLRLIYFSYDVKMKEKGDIPEGYSVSREKKERFSLILESASTNQTSMYLCASSLRDRISYEQYFGPGTRLTVT.

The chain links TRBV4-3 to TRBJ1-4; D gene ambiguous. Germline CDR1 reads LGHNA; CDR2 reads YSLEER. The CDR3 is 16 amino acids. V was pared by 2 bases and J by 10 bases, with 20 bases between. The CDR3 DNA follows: TGCGCCAGCAGCCAACTGGTGGGGAGCCCCTTTGGAAAACTGTTTTTT. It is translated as CASSQLVGSPFGKLFF.

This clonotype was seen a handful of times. The chain's CDR3 is CASSSTGEETEAFF. DNA of the CDR3: TGTGCCAGCAGCTCCACAGGGGAAGAGACTGAAGCTTTCTTT. This chain links TRBV11-2 with TRBJ1-1; 7 positions match TRBD1. The germline V gene has CDR1 SGHAT and CDR2 FQNNGV. This CDR3 is 14 amino acids long. V lost 4 bases to trimming and J lost 5 bases; unmatched junction nucleotides: 7. Looking up the rest from reference TRBV11-2 and TRBJ1-1 gives the full variable domain: EAGVAQSPRYKIIEKRQSVAFWCNPISGHATLYWYQQILGQGPKLLIQFQNNGVVDDSQLPKDRFSAERLKGVDSTLKIQPAKLEDSAVYLCASSSTGEETEAFFGQGTRLTVV.

CDR3 sequence reads: CASSFTGVLNDEQFF. CDR3 DNA: TGTGCCAGCAGTTTTACAGGGGTCCTGAATGATGAGCAGTTCTTC. The chain joins TRBV12-3 or TRBV12-4 to TRBJ2-1, with TRBD1 identical over 7 bases. The CDR3 has 15 amino acids. V was clipped by 3 bases and J by 8 bases; unmatched bases: 10.

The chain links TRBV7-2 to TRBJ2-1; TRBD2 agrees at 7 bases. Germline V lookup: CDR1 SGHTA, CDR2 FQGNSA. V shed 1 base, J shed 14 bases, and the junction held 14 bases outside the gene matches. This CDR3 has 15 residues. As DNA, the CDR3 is TGTGCCAGCAGCTTAGTAGCTAGCGGCGGGGGAAGGGAGTTCTTC. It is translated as CASSLVASGGGREFF.

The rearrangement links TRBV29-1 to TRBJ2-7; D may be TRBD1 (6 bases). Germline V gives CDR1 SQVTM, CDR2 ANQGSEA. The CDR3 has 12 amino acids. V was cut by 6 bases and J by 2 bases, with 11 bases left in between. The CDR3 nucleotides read TGCAGCGTGAGGACAGAAACCTACGAGCAGTACTTC. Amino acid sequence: CSVRTETYEQYF.

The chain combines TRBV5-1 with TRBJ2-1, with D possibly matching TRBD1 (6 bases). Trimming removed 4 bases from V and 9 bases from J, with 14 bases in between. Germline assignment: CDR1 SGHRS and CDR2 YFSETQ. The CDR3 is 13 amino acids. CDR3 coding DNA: TGCGCCAGCAGCCTACTCCAAGGGGGTGAGCAGTTCTTC. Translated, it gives CASSLLQGGEQFF. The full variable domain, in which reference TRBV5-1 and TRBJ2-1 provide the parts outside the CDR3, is KAGVTQTPRYLIKTRGQQVTLSCSPISGHRSVSWYQQTPGQGLQFLFEYFSETQRNKGNFPGRFSGRQFSNSRSEMNVSTLELGDSALYLCASSLLQGGEQFFGPGTRLTVL.

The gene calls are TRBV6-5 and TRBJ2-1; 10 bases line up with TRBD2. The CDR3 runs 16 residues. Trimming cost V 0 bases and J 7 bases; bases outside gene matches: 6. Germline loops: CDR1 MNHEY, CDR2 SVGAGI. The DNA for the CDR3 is TGTGCCAGCAGTTACTCGCTAGCGGGAGTGTTGAATGAGCAGTTCTTC. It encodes CASSYSLAGVLNEQFF.

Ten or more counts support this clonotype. The CDR3 loop reads CASSQFLQGARYEKLFF. DNA for the CDR3: TGTGCCAGCAGCCAGTTTTTACAGGGGGCGCGATATGAAAAACTGTTTTTT. The rearrangement links TRBV4-2 to TRBJ1-4, with TRBD1 matching over 9 bases. CDR1 is LGHNA, CDR2 YNFKEQ, per germline. Trimming removed 3 bases from V and 6 bases from J; junction bases left unmatched: 11. The CDR3 runs to 17 residues.

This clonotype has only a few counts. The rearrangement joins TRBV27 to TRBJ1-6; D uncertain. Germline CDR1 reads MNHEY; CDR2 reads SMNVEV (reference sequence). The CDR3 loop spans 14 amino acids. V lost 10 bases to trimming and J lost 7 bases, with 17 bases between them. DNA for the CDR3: TGTGCCACTCGGACCGTCGGTGGGAATTCACCCCTCCACTTT. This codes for CATRTVGGNSPLHF.

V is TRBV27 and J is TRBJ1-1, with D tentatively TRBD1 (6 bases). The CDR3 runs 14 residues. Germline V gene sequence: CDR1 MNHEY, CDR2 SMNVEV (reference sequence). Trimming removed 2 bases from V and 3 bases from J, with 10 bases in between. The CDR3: CASSLQGRYTEAFF. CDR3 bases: TGTGCCAGCAGTTTACAGGGGAGATACACTGAAGCTTTCTTT.

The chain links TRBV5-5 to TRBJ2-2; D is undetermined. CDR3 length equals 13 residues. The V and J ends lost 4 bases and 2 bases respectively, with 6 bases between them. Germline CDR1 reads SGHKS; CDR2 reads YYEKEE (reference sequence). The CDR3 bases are TGTGCCAGCAGCCGACATAACACCGGGGAGCTGTTTTTT. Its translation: CASSRHNTGELFF.

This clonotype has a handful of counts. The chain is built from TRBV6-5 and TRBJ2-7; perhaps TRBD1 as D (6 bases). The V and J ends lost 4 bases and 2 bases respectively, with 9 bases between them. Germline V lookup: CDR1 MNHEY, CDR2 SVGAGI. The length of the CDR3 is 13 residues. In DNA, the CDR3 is TGTGCCAGCAGTTCCGGGACACCCTACGAGCAGTACTTC. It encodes CASSSGTPYEQYF.

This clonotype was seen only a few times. This chain's CDR3 is CSARGGGLAGHISYEQYF. The CDR3 DNA follows: TGCAGTGCTAGAGGGGGAGGACTAGCGGGACACATCAGCTACGAGCAGTACTTC. The V and J genes are TRBV20-1 and TRBJ2-7; 12 bases fit TRBD2. The germline CDR1 and CDR2 sequences are DFQATT and SNEGSKA (reference sequence). This CDR3 region has 18 residues. Trimming at V came to 1 base and at J to 3 bases, leaving 13 bases not matched to a gene.

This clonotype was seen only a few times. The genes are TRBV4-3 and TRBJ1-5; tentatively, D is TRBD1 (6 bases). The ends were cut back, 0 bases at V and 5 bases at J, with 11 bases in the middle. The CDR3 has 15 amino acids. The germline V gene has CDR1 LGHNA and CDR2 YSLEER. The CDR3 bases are TGCGCCAGCAGCCAAGAATTTCAGGGGTATCAGCCCCAGCATTTT. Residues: CASSQEFQGYQPQHF.

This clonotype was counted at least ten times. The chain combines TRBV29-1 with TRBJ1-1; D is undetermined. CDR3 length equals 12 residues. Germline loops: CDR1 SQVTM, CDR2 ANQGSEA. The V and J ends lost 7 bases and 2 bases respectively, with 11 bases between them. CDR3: CSAALLNTEAFF. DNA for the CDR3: TGCAGCGCCGCTTTACTAAACACTGAAGCTTTCTTT.

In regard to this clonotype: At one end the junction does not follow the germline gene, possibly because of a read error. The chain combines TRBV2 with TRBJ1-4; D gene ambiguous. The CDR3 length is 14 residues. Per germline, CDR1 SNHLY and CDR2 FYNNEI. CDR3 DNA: TGTGCCAGCAAAAACGGGCTGTCTAATGAAGAACTGTTTTTT. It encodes CASKNGLSNEELFF.

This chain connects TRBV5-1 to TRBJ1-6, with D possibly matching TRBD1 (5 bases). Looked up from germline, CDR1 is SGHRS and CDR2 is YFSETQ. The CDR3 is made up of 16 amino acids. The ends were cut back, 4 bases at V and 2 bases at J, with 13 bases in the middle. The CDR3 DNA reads TGCGCCAGCAGCCCAGGGACGCAAACCTATAATTCACCCCTCCACTTT. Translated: CASSPGTQTYNSPLHF.

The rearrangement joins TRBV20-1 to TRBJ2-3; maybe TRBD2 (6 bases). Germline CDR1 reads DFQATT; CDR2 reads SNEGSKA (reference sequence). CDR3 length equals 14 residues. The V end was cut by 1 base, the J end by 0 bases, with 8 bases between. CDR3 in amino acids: CSARVAGSTDTQYF. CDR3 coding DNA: TGCAGTGCTAGAGTTGCGGGAAGCACAGATACGCAGTATTTT.

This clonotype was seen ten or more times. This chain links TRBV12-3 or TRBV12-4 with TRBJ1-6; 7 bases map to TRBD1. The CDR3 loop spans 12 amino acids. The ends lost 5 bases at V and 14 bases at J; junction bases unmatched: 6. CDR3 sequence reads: CASSRAGQTLHF. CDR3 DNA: TGTGCCAGCAGTAGAGCGGGACAGACCCTCCACTTT.

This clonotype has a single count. The chain's CDR3 is CASSPRGSVLDTQYF. CDR3 nucleotides: TGTGCCAGCAGCCCCCGGGGTAGCGTTTTAGATACGCAGTATTTT. The chain couples TRBV3-1 to TRBJ2-3, with D tentatively TRBD2 (5 bases). Trimming took off 4 bases at V and 5 bases at J, with 16 bases between the two ends. Looked up from germline, CDR1 is LGHDT and CDR2 is YNNKEL (reference sequence). The CDR3 spans 15 residues.